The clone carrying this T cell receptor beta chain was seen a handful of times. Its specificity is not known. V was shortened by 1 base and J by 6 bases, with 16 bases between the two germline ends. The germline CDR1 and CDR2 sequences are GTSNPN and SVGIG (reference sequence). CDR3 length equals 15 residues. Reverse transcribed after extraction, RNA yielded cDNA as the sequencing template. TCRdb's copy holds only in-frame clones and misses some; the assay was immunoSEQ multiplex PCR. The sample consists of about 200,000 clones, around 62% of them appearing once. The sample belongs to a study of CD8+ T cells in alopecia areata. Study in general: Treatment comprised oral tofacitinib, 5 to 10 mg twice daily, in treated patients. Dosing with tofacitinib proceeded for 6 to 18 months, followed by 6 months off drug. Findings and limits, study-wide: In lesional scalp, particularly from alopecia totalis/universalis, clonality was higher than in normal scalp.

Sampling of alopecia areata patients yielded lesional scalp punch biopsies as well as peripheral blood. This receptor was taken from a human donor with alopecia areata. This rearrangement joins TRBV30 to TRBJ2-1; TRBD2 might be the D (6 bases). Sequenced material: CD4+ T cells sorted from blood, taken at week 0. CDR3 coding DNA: TGTGCCTGGAGTGGCCAGGAAGGGAGGCGCAATGAGCAGTTCTTC. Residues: CAWSGQEGRRNEQFF.